This entry concerns a single T cell receptor (beta chain). The sample originates from a study of blood T cell repertoires in COVID-19. Across the study: The United States, Italy and Spain provided the acute and convalescent COVID-19 samples. The analysed material was cDNA or gDNA that came from T cells, B-cell-depleted T cells, or PBMCs.

Study processing details: For nucleated cells, counts were estimated from reference gene primer amplification. Using immunoSEQ multiplex PCR, the repertoire was profiled, and TCRdb retains in-frame clones only, with some absent. That table gives V, J and clone size, and the DNA gave D and trimming. The table shows 200,000 to 300,000 clones, with roughly four fifths occurring only once. Seattle researchers signed up patients amid active infection and tracked them longitudinally. The ends lost 1 base at V and 6 bases at J; junction bases unmatched: 5. CDR1 is SGHTA, CDR2 FQGTGA, per germline. The CDR3 loop spans 15 amino acids.

The source material was peripheral blood. The TCR comes from a woman at least 80 years old with COVID-19, enrolled during active disease. The J gene is TRBJ2-2, the V gene TRBV7-3, with TRBD1 matching over 7 bases. The DNA for the CDR3 is TGTGCCAGCAGCTTAAGGAGACAGGGCCCCGGGGAGCTGTTTTTT. This encodes CASSLRRQGPGELFF.